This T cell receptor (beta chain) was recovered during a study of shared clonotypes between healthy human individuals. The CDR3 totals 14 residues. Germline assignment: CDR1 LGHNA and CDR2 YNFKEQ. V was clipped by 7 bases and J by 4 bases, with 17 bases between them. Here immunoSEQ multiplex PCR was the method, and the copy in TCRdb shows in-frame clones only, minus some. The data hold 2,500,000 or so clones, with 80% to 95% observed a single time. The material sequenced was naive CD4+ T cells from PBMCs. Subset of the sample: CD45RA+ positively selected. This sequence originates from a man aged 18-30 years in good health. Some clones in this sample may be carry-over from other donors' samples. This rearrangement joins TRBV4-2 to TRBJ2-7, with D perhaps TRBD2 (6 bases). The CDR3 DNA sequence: TGTGCCAGCACCGCAACCGGGAGATCGTACGAGCAGTACTTC. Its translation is CASTATGRSYEQYF.